This T cell receptor (beta chain) was captured by sequencing in a study of immune characterization of retroperitoneal liposarcoma. CDR3 length equals 16 residues. V dropped 2 bases and J dropped 0; count of bases not matched to a gene: 3. CDR1 is MNHNS, CDR2 SASEGT, per germline. This clonotype has ten or more counts. TCRdb redid the calling of the PCR reads with MiXCR, one entry per CDR3 protein. The sample shows over 8,000 distinct CDR3 sequences, less than 40% of them seen only once. Sequencing was performed on tumor tissue. The clonotype was recovered from a female donor with retroperitoneal liposarcoma. This chain connects TRBV6-1 to TRBJ2-1, with 8 bases lining up with TRBD1. CDR3 bases: TGTGCCAGCAGTGAACGAACAGGGGGCTCCTACAATGAGCAGTTCTTC. Protein product: CASSERTGGSYNEQFF.